One T cell receptor beta chain is described in this entry. The antigen remains undetermined. From germline, CDR1 is SGDLS and CDR2 YYNGEE. There are 15 residues in the CDR3. V was pared by 4 bases and J by 6 bases, with 9 bases of the junction left unmatched. This sample was taken from a study of T cell responses to AZD1222 COVID-19 vaccine. About the study: The analysis combined second doses at about 4 or about 12 weeks. Points from the study as a whole: Researchers took repertoire samples only after the peak T cell response had come. Across spike, vaccine-associated CD4 TCRs were found, dominant at 160-218 and 743-854.

Clones were read by immunoSEQ multiplex PCR, and TCRdb kept only the in-frame ones, dropping some. The repertoire holds around 100,000 clones, over 90% seen once, with 1.7% in the top ten. The chain joins TRBV9 to TRBJ2-2; the match to TRBD2 covers 7 bases. The material was peripheral blood, obtained on day 0 of AZD1222 vaccination. This TCR derives from an adult in good health. CDR3 in DNA: TGTGCCAGCAGCTCATTAGCGGGCACGGCCGGGGAGCTGTTTTTT. Its translation is CASSSLAGTAGELFF. Combining the CDR3 with reference TRBV9 and TRBJ2-2 gives the whole variable domain DSGVTQTPKHLITATGQRVTLRCSPRSGDLSVYWYQQSLDQGLQFLIQYYNGEERAKGNILERFSAQQFPDLHSELNLSSLELGDSALYFCASSSLAGTAGELFFGEGSRLTVL.